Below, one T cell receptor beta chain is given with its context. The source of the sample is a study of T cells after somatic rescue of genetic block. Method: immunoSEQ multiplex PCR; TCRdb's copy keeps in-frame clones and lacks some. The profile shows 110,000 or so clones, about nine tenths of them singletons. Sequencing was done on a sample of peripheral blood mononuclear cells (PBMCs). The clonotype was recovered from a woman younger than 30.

The DNA for the CDR3 is TGTGCCTGGGACCCCTCTGGAAACACCATATATTTT. Its protein is CAWDPSGNTIYF. The V gene is TRBV30, the J gene TRBJ1-3; D is ambiguous. V lost 5 bases to trimming and J lost 0 bases, with 5 bases between them. Per germline, CDR1 GTSNPN and CDR2 SVGIG (reference sequence). The CDR3 consists of 12 residues.